The rows below give T cell receptor beta chains drawn from one sample of a study of blood T cell repertoires in COVID-19. Sequenced by immunoSEQ multiplex PCR; TCRdb stores in-frame clones only, minus some. The sample lists roughly 250,000 clones, about nine tenths occurring once. Sequencing was carried out using PBMCs or T cells enriched from blood (not recorded which). The receptors shown here come from a woman under 40 with acute COVID-19. Each CDR3 is given with its conserved first and last residue. The order of the fields is clone size, J gene, V gene, D gene, CDR3 protein, CDR3 DNA. The D gene is left open where the match is weak. Some rows have no size entry. The others give once, few or many, or a class for an expanded clone.

- | TRBJ1-6 | TRBV5-4 | TRBD1 | CASSLAGGNSPLHF | TGTGCCAGCAGCTTGGCAGGGGGGAATTCACCCCTCCACTTT
few | TRBJ2-3 | TRBV5-1 | TRBD2 | CASSFRTSGSSTDTQYF | TGCGCCAGCAGCTTCAGGACTAGCGGAAGTAGCACAGATACGCAGTATTTT
- | TRBJ2-1 | TRBV5-1 | TRBD1 | CASSLGQGWYNEQFF | TGCGCCAGCAGCTTAGGACAGGGATGGTACAATGAGCAGTTCTTC
few | TRBJ1-1 | TRBV7-2 | - | CASSLDRLNTEAFF | TGTGCCAGCAGCTTGGACAGATTGAACACTGAAGCTTTCTTT
once | TRBJ2-2 | TRBV7-9 | TRBD2 | CASTNEGSGSQTGELFF | TGTGCCAGCACCAACGAGGGTAGCGGGAGCCAAACCGGGGAGCTGTTTTTT
- | TRBJ1-2 | TRBV30 | - | CAWSEQAKSYTF | TGTGCCTGGAGTGAACAGGCGAAGAGCTACACCTTC
- | TRBJ2-7 | TRBV11-2 | TRBD2 | CASSPHPAGGNYEQYF | TGTGCCAGCAGTCCCCACCCAGCGGGGGGTAATTACGAGCAGTACTTC
- | TRBJ1-2 | TRBV25-1 | TRBD1 | CAIGTGIGYTF | TGTGCCATCGGGACAGGGATCGGCTACACCTTC
once | TRBJ2-3 | TRBV19 | TRBD2 | CASSSWTSGKGDTQYF | TGTGCCAGTAGTTCATGGACTAGCGGGAAGGGAGATACGCAGTATTTT
- | TRBJ2-1 | TRBV7-9 | TRBD2 | CASSPPSGVGGNEQFF | TGTGCCAGCAGCCCACCTAGCGGGGTTGGTGGGAATGAGCAGTTCTTC
- | TRBJ1-1 | TRBV2 | - | CASPRGRGTEAFF | TGTGCCAGCCCGAGAGGGAGGGGCACTGAAGCTTTCTTT
- | TRBJ1-2 | TRBV28 | - | CASSSQGTHGYTF | TGTGCCAGCAGTTCTCAGGGAACCCATGGCTACACCTTC
- | TRBJ1-3 | TRBV25-1 | TRBD1 | CASSTDRVDSGNTIYF | TGTGCCAGCAGTACGGACAGGGTGGACTCTGGAAACACCATATATTTT
once | TRBJ2-1 | TRBV10-3 | TRBD1 | CAISESTRQGTEQFF | TGTGCCATCAGTGAGTCGACCAGACAGGGGACTGAGCAGTTCTTC
- | TRBJ1-6 | TRBV6-5 | - | CASSRSRSPLHF | TGTGCCAGCAGTCGGTCCCGCTCACCCCTCCACTTT
- | TRBJ1-1 | TRBV5-6 | TRBD1 | CASSPPGQGGPNDIGAFF | TGTGCCAGCAGCCCGCCGGGACAGGGGGGGCCTAACGATATCGGAGCTTTCTTT
- | TRBJ1-1 | TRBV7-3 | - | CASSLSGVNTEAFF | TGTGCCAGCAGCCTTTCAGGGGTGAACACTGAAGCTTTCTTT
- | TRBJ2-7 | TRBV6-1 | - | CASSEAKGGPSYEQYF | TGTGCCAGCAGTGAAGCTAAAGGAGGGCCCTCATACGAGCAGTACTTC
few | TRBJ2-7 | TRBV29-1 | TRBD2 | CSVQREVGGEQYF | TGCAGCGTTCAGCGGGAGGTTGGGGGCGAGCAGTACTTC
- | TRBJ1-1 | TRBV19 | - | CASSIRPQVVLNTEAFF | TGTGCCAGTAGCATACGGCCCCAGGTAGTCTTGAACACTGAAGCTTTCTTT
- | TRBJ1-2 | TRBV4-3 | TRBD1 | CASSLNPDRGDYGYTF | TGCGCCAGCAGCCTTAACCCCGACAGGGGTGACTATGGCTACACCTTC
- | TRBJ2-7 | TRBV4-3 | TRBD1 | CASSRIGTGEQYF | TGCGCCAGCAGCCGGATTGGGACAGGCGAGCAGTACTTC
- | TRBJ2-5 | TRBV29-1 | - | CSARTDVQETQYF | TGCAGCGCTCGGACAGACGTCCAAGAGACCCAGTACTTC
- | TRBJ1-2 | TRBV2 | - | CASSGSPNYGYTF | TGTGCCAGCAGCGGGTCACCTAACTATGGCTACACCTTC
- | TRBJ2-5 | TRBV25-1 | TRBD1 | CASSESRTGSETQYF | TGTGCCAGCAGTGAATCTCGGACAGGCTCCGAGACCCAGTACTTC
- | TRBJ2-5 | TRBV11-2 | - | CASSARQKQETQYF | TGTGCCAGCAGCGCCAGACAGAAACAAGAGACCCAGTACTTC
- | TRBJ1-5 | TRBV6-2/TRBV6-3 | - | CASSYQDQPQHF | TGTGCCAGCAGTTACCAGGATCAGCCCCAGCATTTT
- | TRBJ1-4 | TRBV4-1 | TRBD1 | CASSPGQGGTTNEKLFF | TGCGCCAGCAGCCCAGGACAGGGGGGAACAACTAATGAAAAACTGTTTTTT
- | TRBJ1-1 | TRBV21-1 | - | CASSKGTPMNTEAFF | TGTGCCAGCAGCAAAGGGACACCTATGAACACTGAAGCTTTCTTT
once | TRBJ2-3 | TRBV7-2 | TRBD2 | CASSLVPGGADTQYF | TGTGCCAGCAGCTTAGTGCCGGGGGGAGCAGATACGCAGTATTTT
- | TRBJ2-5 | TRBV14 | - | CASSQVPGSSGETQYF | TGTGCCAGCAGCCAAGTTCCTGGTAGCTCCGGCGAGACCCAGTACTTC
few | TRBJ2-2 | TRBV18 | - | CASSPDQANTGELFF | TGTGCCAGCTCGCCCGATCAGGCGAACACCGGGGAGCTGTTTTTT
- | TRBJ2-5 | TRBV28 | - | CASSLAGAHETQYF | TGTGCCAGCAGTTTGGCAGGGGCGCACGAGACCCAGTACTTC
- | TRBJ2-2 | TRBV30 | TRBD1 | CAWTARQGGITGELFF | TGTGCCTGGACCGCACGACAGGGGGGTATCACCGGGGAGCTGTTTTTT
- | TRBJ2-1 | TRBV19 | TRBD2 | CASSAPGLVKNEQFF | TGTGCCAGTAGTGCCCCGGGACTAGTTAAAAATGAGCAGTTCTTC
- | TRBJ1-1 | TRBV11-3 | - | CASSLEGQRRGYTEAFF | TGTGCCAGCAGCTTAGAGGGACAACGCAGGGGATACACTGAAGCTTTCTTT
- | TRBJ1-4 | TRBV7-2 | - | CASSLTPGLKLFF | TGTGCCAGCAGCTTAACTCCGGGGTTAAAACTGTTTTTT
- | TRBJ2-5 | TRBV7-6 | - | CASSPRGPTIGETQYF | TGTGCCAGCAGCCCAAGGGGTCCTACGATCGGAGAGACCCAGTACTTC
- | TRBJ1-6 | TRBV30 | TRBD1 | CAWSAGGTGDSPLHF | TGTGCCTGGAGTGCGGGGGGGACAGGGGATTCACCCCTCCACTTT